Sequencing of this TCR beta chain was carried out in a study of PD-1 blockade in classical Hodgkin lymphoma. Study-wide findings and caveats: Repertoire differences have undefined causes, possibly disease activity or prior therapy. Patients excluded were those beginning nivolumab under 1 year after ASCT.

Details on this clone: Antigen: not known.

Autologous stem cell transplantation was followed by relapse in every patient, and brentuximab vedotin exposure varied. Sequencing was performed with immunoSEQ multiplex PCR; in TCRdb, only in-frame clones are kept and a portion is missing. The sample lists 30,000 to 40,000 clones; about 82% were seen once. The sequencing here drew on peripheral blood mononuclear cells (PBMCs), taken at baseline. The origin of this receptor is a human donor with classical Hodgkin lymphoma.

The CDR3 DNA follows: TGTGCCAGCAGTTTCCTGGGACGTGTAAATGAAAAACTGTTTTTT. It encodes CASSFLGRVNEKLFF. The V gene is TRBV5-6, the J gene TRBJ1-4, with D possibly TRBD1 on 5 matching bases. Germline V gene data show CDR1 as SGHDT and CDR2 as YYEEEE. Trimming shortened V by 5 bases and J by 5 bases, and 16 bases separated the two germline ends. The CDR3 covers 15 residues.